These T cell receptor beta chains were read from a single sample in a study of blood T cells in healthy people across ages. TCRdb reprocessed the 5' RACE reads via MiXCR and lists one record per CDR3 protein. Of about a million distinct CDR3 sequences listed, roughly 52% are singletons. Sequences were obtained from blood. These receptors were collected from a man aged 25-45 years in good health. The CDR3 runs from the conserved cysteine through the conserved F or W. Each record gives: D gene, V gene, J gene, clone size, CDR3 protein, CDR3 DNA. The D gene is left open where the match is weak. Rows may omit the clone size; those that give it use once, few, many or a size class.

.	TRBV4-2	TRBJ2-4	few	CASSQGQSLAKNIQYF	TGTGCCAGCAGCCAAGGGCAGTCCCTAGCCAAAAACATTCAGTACTTC
TRBD2	TRBV7-2	TRBJ2-3	.	CTGSFGGGIADTQYF	TGTACCGGCAGCTTCGGGGGGGGGATTGCGGATACGCAGTATTTT
.	TRBV4-1	TRBJ1-3	.	CASSRTWPLSGNTIYF	TGCGCCAGCAGCCGCACGTGGCCCCTCTCTGGAAACACCATATATTTT
.	TRBV6-2/TRBV6-3	TRBJ2-1	few	CASRDLRQSSYNEQFF	TGTGCCAGCAGGGACCTGAGACAGAGCTCCTACAATGAGCAGTTCTTC
TRBD1	TRBV3-1	TRBJ1-1	.	CASSARDRASEAFF	TGTGCCAGCAGCGCCCGGGACAGAGCATCTGAAGCTTTCTTT
.	TRBV10-3	TRBJ1-5	few	CAISESGTRNQPQHF	TGTGCCATCAGTGAGTCTGGGACACGCAATCAGCCCCAGCATTTT
TRBD1	TRBV10-3	TRBJ2-5	.	CAITGTGGSNKYF	TGTGCCATCACTGGGACAGGGGGCTCCAATAAGTACTTC
TRBD1	TRBV4-1	TRBJ2-5	.	CASSQDRTPGGETQYF	TGCGCCAGCAGCCAAGATAGAACTCCAGGGGGAGAGACCCAGTACTTC
.	TRBV29-1	TRBJ1-6	.	CSVGEPNSPLHF	TGCAGCGTTGGGGAACCTAATTCACCCCTCCACTTT
.	TRBV27	TRBJ2-6	.	CASSSGGANVLTF	TGTGCCAGCAGTTCGGGAGGGGCCAACGTCCTGACTTTC
.	TRBV4-1	TRBJ2-7	.	CASSLTGEGDSYEQYF	TGCGCCAGCAGCCTTACCGGGGAAGGGGACTCCTACGAGCAGTACTTC
TRBD1	TRBV20-1	TRBJ1-5	.	CSASLGQAINQPQHF	TGCAGTGCTAGTCTAGGACAGGCCATCAATCAGCCCCAGCATTTT
.	TRBV28	TRBJ1-1	.	CASNYNLAQTEAFF	TGTGCCAGCAATTATAATCTGGCTCAGACTGAAGCTTTCTTT
TRBD2	TRBV11-1	TRBJ2-3	.	CASSPGTSGETDTQYF	TGTGCCAGCAGCCCCGGGACTAGCGGGGAAACGGATACGCAGTATTTT
.	TRBV7-2	TRBJ1-5	.	CASSLVLREPQHF	TGTGCCAGCAGCTTAGTCCTTCGGGAGCCCCAGCATTTT
.	TRBV29-1	TRBJ2-3	few	CSALGTRGDTQYF	TGCAGCGCCCTGGGGACCCGGGGAGATACGCAGTATTTT
.	TRBV7-8	TRBJ2-1	many	CASSGTGGWNEQFF	TGTGCCAGCAGCGGGACTGGGGGTTGGAATGAGCAGTTCTTC
.	TRBV7-9	TRBJ2-7	once	CASSLRPLQGPSFYEQYF	TGTGCCAGCAGCTTACGGCCCCTACAAGGCCCTTCCTTCTACGAGCAGTACTTC
.	TRBV27	TRBJ2-7	few	CASSPNRDVLYEQYF	TGTGCCAGCAGCCCGAACAGGGACGTCTTGTACGAGCAGTACTTC
TRBD2	TRBV6-6	TRBJ2-1	once	CASRNTGGGYNEQFF	TGTGCCAGCAGAAATACGGGGGGTGGCTACAATGAGCAGTTCTTC
TRBD1	TRBV29-1	TRBJ2-5	many	CSVEEAGDSQETQYF	TGCAGCGTTGAAGAAGCTGGGGACAGCCAAGAGACCCAGTACTTC
.	TRBV4-2	TRBJ2-7	.	CAGLQTLPSYEQYF	TGTGCCGGACTGCAGACGCTTCCCTCCTACGAGCAGTACTTC
TRBD2	TRBV6-2/TRBV6-3	TRBJ2-1	.	CASSGGTSGYNEQFF	TGCGCCAGCAGCGGAGGGACTAGCGGATACAATGAGCAGTTCTTC
.	TRBV9	TRBJ2-1	few	CASSVATENEQFF	TGTGCCAGCAGCGTAGCTACCGAGAATGAGCAGTTCTTC
.	TRBV4-1	TRBJ2-5	.	CASSQGRRKETQYF	TGCGCCAGCAGCCAAGGGCGGAGGAAAGAGACCCAGTACTTC
.	TRBV4-1	TRBJ2-7	few	CASSQDDSSEGPYEQYF	TGCGCCAGCAGCCAAGATGATAGTAGCGAAGGGCCTTACGAGCAGTACTTC
.	TRBV27	TRBJ2-1	.	CASRQGALAYNEQFF	TGTGCCAGCAGACAGGGAGCCCTTGCCTACAATGAGCAGTTCTTC
.	TRBV6-6	TRBJ1-1	.	CASIKSGNTEAFF	TGTGCCAGCATTAAATCAGGGAACACTGAAGCTTTCTTT
TRBD1	TRBV10-3	TRBJ1-5	.	CAISSGTEVNQPQHF	TGTGCCATCAGCTCCGGGACAGAAGTCAATCAGCCCCAGCATTTT
TRBD1	TRBV2	TRBJ1-2	few	CASRTGFGYTF	TGTGCCAGCAGGACAGGGTTTGGCTACACCTTC
TRBD1	TRBV20-1	TRBJ2-1	.	CSARDPDRVDEQFF	TGCAGTGCTAGAGATCCCGACAGGGTTGATGAGCAGTTCTTC
.	TRBV2	TRBJ1-5	few	CASSGRVESNQPQHF	TGTGCCAGCAGTGGTCGGGTGGAAAGCAATCAGCCCCAGCATTTT
.	TRBV29-1	TRBJ2-1	once	CSVDRDTAVDEQFF	TGCAGCGTCGACCGGGACACGGCCGTTGATGAGCAGTTCTTC
TRBD1	TRBV5-1	TRBJ2-1	.	CASSFGDRAYNEQFF	TGCGCCAGCAGCTTTGGGGACAGGGCCTACAATGAGCAGTTCTTC
.	TRBV7-9	TRBJ2-5	.	CASSLGAGAVEQYF	TGTGCCAGCAGCCTCGGGGCAGGGGCGGTGGAGCAGTACTTC
TRBD2	TRBV7-2	TRBJ2-7	.	CASSGRLAGAAYEQYF	TGTGCCAGCAGCGGAAGACTAGCGGGGGCAGCCTACGAGCAGTACTTC
.	TRBV11-3	TRBJ2-3	.	CASSLVIQGRTDTQYF	TGTGCCAGCAGCTTAGTAATACAGGGACGCACAGATACGCAGTATTTT
.	TRBV7-9	TRBJ1-2	.	CASRRQESYGYTF	TGTGCCAGCAGACGACAGGAGTCCTATGGCTACACCTTC
.	TRBV5-1	TRBJ2-2	.	CASSLGGDPGELFF	TGCGCCAGCAGCTTGGGAGGAGACCCGGGGGAGCTGTTTTTT
.	TRBV6-2/TRBV6-3	TRBJ1-5	few	CASSRDMNSNQPQHF	TGTGCCAGCAGTCGGGACATGAATAGCAATCAGCCCCAGCATTTT
.	TRBV5-1	TRBJ2-3	.	CASSLERLEGTDTQYF	TGCGCCAGCAGCTTGGAGAGACTAGAGGGCACAGATACGCAGTATTTT
.	TRBV28	TRBJ2-1	.	CASSSGGGDQRDEQFF	TGTGCCAGCAGTAGCGGCGGTGGAGACCAAAGGGATGAGCAGTTCTTC
.	TRBV3-1	TRBJ1-2	.	CASSQGGRGFTF	TGTGCCAGCAGCCAAGGTGGCAGGGGATTCACCTTC
.	TRBV12-3/TRBV12-4	TRBJ2-1	.	CASSHSGTFYNEQFF	TGTGCCAGCAGCCACTCCGGGACTTTCTACAATGAGCAGTTCTTC
.	TRBV25-1	TRBJ1-4	few	CASRGTTNEKLFF	TGTGCCAGCAGAGGGACAACTAATGAAAAACTGTTTTTT
TRBD2	TRBV20-1	TRBJ2-2	.	CSARVTSGGANTGELFF	TGCAGTGCTAGGGTGACTAGCGGGGGGGCGAACACCGGGGAGCTGTTTTTT
TRBD1	TRBV6-2/TRBV6-3	TRBJ1-1	.	CASSPGQGRMNTEAFF	TGTGCCAGCAGCCCCGGACAGGGACGCATGAACACTGAAGCTTTCTTT
.	TRBV2	TRBJ1-5	.	CASSEGQARTQPQHF	TGTGCCAGCAGTGAAGGTCAGGCCAGGACTCAGCCCCAGCATTTT
TRBD1	TRBV6-2/TRBV6-3	TRBJ2-7	few	CASSLDRVFYEQYF	TGTGCCAGCAGCCTGGACAGGGTGTTTTACGAGCAGTACTTC
.	TRBV11-3	TRBJ1-1	few	CASSLALRGNTEAFF	TGTGCCAGCAGCTTAGCCCTTAGGGGGAACACTGAAGCTTTCTTT
.	TRBV6-5	TRBJ1-2	few	CASSYSIGINYGYTF	TGTGCCAGCAGTTACTCGATCGGCATAAACTATGGCTACACCTTC
TRBD2	TRBV11-2	TRBJ2-1	.	CASSTGLAGVFYNEQFF	TGTGCCAGCAGCACCGGACTAGCGGGAGTCTTCTACAATGAGCAGTTCTTC
.	TRBV7-9	TRBJ2-7	few	CASSLTGTPSAEQYF	TGTGCCAGCAGCCTTACCGGGACCCCTTCCGCCGAGCAGTACTTC
.	TRBV12-3/TRBV12-4	TRBJ1-2	.	CASTTGPGGSYGYTF	TGTGCCAGCACCACCGGCCCCGGCGGATCCTATGGCTACACCTTC
.	TRBV7-2	TRBJ2-7	.	CASSLRVGPQYF	TGTGCCAGCAGCTTACGGGTCGGTCCTCAGTACTTC
.	TRBV27	TRBJ2-1	few	CASRPRDRASSYNEQFF	TGTGCCAGCAGGCCGCGGGACCGCGCAAGCTCCTACAATGAGCAGTTCTTC
TRBD1	TRBV7-9	TRBJ2-1	few	CASSLAQGVYNEQFF	TGTGCCAGCAGCTTAGCTCAGGGGGTATACAATGAGCAGTTCTTC
TRBD1	TRBV12-3/TRBV12-4	TRBJ1-1	.	CASSISDRGPWDEAFF	TGTGCCAGCAGTATCTCAGACAGGGGGCCTTGGGATGAAGCTTTCTTT
TRBD1	TRBV7-9	TRBJ1-1	.	CASSFSLRQGANMNTEAFF	TGTGCCAGCAGCTTTTCCCTCCGGCAGGGGGCGAATATGAACACTGAAGCTTTCTTT
TRBD2	TRBV20-1	TRBJ2-7	.	CSARPTSGGAGDLRKQYF	TGCAGTGCTAGGCCGACTAGCGGGGGGGCCGGGGATCTTAGGAAGCAGTACTTC